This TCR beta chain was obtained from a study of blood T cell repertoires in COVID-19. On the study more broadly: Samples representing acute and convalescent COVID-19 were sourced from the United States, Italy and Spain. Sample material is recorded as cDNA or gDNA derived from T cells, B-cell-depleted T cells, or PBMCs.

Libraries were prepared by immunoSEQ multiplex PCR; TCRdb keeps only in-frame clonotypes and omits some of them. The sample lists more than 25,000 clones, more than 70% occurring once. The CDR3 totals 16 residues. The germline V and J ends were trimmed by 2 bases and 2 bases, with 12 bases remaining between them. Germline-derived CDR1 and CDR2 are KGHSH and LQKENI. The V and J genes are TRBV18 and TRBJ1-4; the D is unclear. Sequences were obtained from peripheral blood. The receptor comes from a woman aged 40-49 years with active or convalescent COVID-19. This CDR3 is CASSPGAGRTNEKLFF. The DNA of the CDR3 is TGTGCCAGCTCACCAGGCGCAGGCCGGACTAATGAAAAACTGTTTTTT.